Shown below are 6 T cell receptor beta chains from a single sample sequenced in a study of blood T cell repertoires in COVID-19. Using immunoSEQ multiplex PCR, the repertoire was profiled, and TCRdb retains in-frame clones only, with some absent. Of about 43,000 clones listed, approximately 90% are singletons. Material for sequencing was peripheral blood. The source is a man in his 60s with active COVID-19.

Only one count was recorded for this clone. This rearrangement joins TRBV6-1 to TRBJ2-1; tentatively, D is TRBD1 (6 bases). The CDR3 has 12 amino acids. Between the trimmed V and J ends, which lost 2 bases and 8 bases, there was a span of 7 bases. Germline CDR1 MNHNS, CDR2 SASEGT. CDR3 sequence (DNA): TGTGCCAGCAGTGAAACAGGGTATGAGCAGTTCTTC. This translates into CASSETGYEQFF.

The rearrangement uses TRBV6-5 and TRBJ1-2; 8 bases map to TRBD1. The germline gives CDR1 MNHEY, CDR2 SVGAGI. V was pared by 5 bases and J by 8 bases, with 10 bases of the junction left unmatched. CDR3 length: 14 residues. CDR3 amino acids: CASSPSTGVMGYTF. The DNA for the CDR3 is TGTGCCAGCAGTCCCTCGACAGGGGTTATGGGCTACACCTTC.

This chain joins TRBV28 and TRBJ1-2; D remains unclear. The CDR3 totals 14 residues. V was shortened by 6 bases and J by 4 bases, with 15 bases between the two germline ends. CDR1 is MDHEN and CDR2 is SYDVKM in the germline V gene. CDR3 protein: CASSPTGRFYGYTF. The CDR3 bases are TGTGCCAGCAGCCCCACCGGGAGATTCTATGGCTACACCTTC.

By share, this clone ranks as medium-sized. The V gene is TRBV5-1, the J gene TRBJ2-7; the match to TRBD2 covers 7 bases. Germline loops: CDR1 SGHRS, CDR2 YFSETQ. The CDR3 is made up of 14 amino acids. The trim removed 2 bases at V and 5 bases at J, leaving 7 bases unmatched. This chain's CDR3 is CASSFTAGVDEQYF. In nucleotides, the CDR3 is TGCGCCAGCAGCTTTACTGCGGGAGTCGACGAGCAGTACTTC.

This rearrangement joins TRBV5-1 to TRBJ2-7; 7 nucleotides align to TRBD2. The CDR3 loop spans 17 amino acids. Germline V gene data show CDR1 as SGHRS and CDR2 as YFSETQ. The J segment lost 0 bases and the V segment lost 2 bases, leaving 11 bases of the junction unmatched. CDR3 region: CASSFGGGRAGSYEQYF. CDR3 DNA: TGCGCCAGCAGCTTTGGGGGAGGGCGAGCAGGCTCCTACGAGCAGTACTTC.

This chain joins TRBV30 and TRBJ2-1, with 8 bases aligning to TRBD2. Losses at the gene ends were 5 bases for V and 0 bases for J; bases not matched to a gene: 3. Germline assignment: CDR1 GTSNPN and CDR2 SVGIG (reference sequence). The CDR3 is 14 residues long. Here the CDR3 DNA reads TGTGCCTGGGCCAGCGGGAGCTCCTACAATGAGCAGTTCTTC. Translating it yields CAWASGSSYNEQFF.